This T cell receptor beta chain came from a study of shared clonotypes between healthy human individuals. V was pared by 1 base and J by 1 base, with 19 bases between. Germline CDR1 reads LNHNV; CDR2 reads YYDKDF (reference sequence). This CDR3 comprises 18 residues. The protocol was immunoSEQ multiplex PCR, while the TCRdb copy is restricted to in-frame clones and leaves out a portion. The table shows some 790,000 clones, with 72% occurring only once. Healthy adults negative for HIV, lacking recent acute infections or vaccinations, served as donors. Partitioning of CD4+ cells yielded a CD45RA+ naive subset and a CD45RA-negative memory subset.

Input material: memory CD4+ T cells sorted from blood. Subset specified: CD45RA-negative fraction. The sequence was collected from a woman aged 25-40 years in good health. The rearrangement uses TRBV15 and TRBJ1-1; D uncertain. CDR3 sequence (DNA): TGTGCCACCAGCAGAGGTCATTCCCCTTTCCTTGGGAACACTGAAGCTTTCTTT. This gives the protein CATSRGHSPFLGNTEAFF.